These 30 T cell receptor beta chains share one sample of origin, sequenced in a study of cytomegalovirus exposure and HLA in healthy donors. The PCR ran on 60 Vbeta and 13 Jbeta primers. Repertoires were generated with immunoSEQ multiplex PCR, while TCRdb's copy carries only in-frame clones and drops some. The sample includes about 190,000 clones, 81% of them seen just once. Sequences were obtained from PBMCs. These receptors all stem from a man aged 50-59 years in good health and CMV-seronegative.

The gene calls are TRBV9 and TRBJ1-6, with D perhaps matching TRBD1 (6 bases). The CDR3 consists of 15 residues. V was shortened by 0 bases and J by 9 bases, with 13 bases between the two germline ends. Germline CDR1 reads SGDLS; CDR2 reads YYNGEE. The CDR3 region has the DNA TGTGCCAGCAGCGTAGGGGGACACGGTGGTTCACCCCTCCACTTT. Protein sequence: CASSVGGHGGSPLHF.

This chain uses TRBV7-6 with TRBJ1-1, with a possible D match to TRBD1 (6 bases). The CDR3 runs to 13 residues. Germline loops: CDR1 SGHVS, CDR2 FNYEAQ. Trimming cost V 5 bases and J 1 base, with 8 bases left between them. The CDR3 sequence is CASSIQGNTEAFF. The CDR3 DNA sequence: TGTGCCAGCAGCATACAGGGGAACACTGAAGCTTTCTTT.

This clone has a handful of counts. V and J are TRBV19 and TRBJ1-6; no clear D. The CDR3 totals 15 residues. V was cut by 2 bases and J by 0 bases, with 5 bases left in between. Germline V gene data show CDR1 as LNHDA and CDR2 as SQIVND (reference sequence). The CDR3 sequence: CASSITSSYNSPLHF. CDR3 sequence (DNA): TGTGCCAGTAGTATAACGAGCTCCTATAATTCACCCCTCCACTTT.

As for this clone: Other DNA sequences in this sample translate to the same CDR3. The V gene is TRBV9, the J gene TRBJ2-6, with D possibly matching TRBD2 (7 bases). Germline CDR1 is SGDLS and CDR2 is YYNGEE. CDR3 length equals 17 residues. V lost 8 bases and J 2 bases, leaving 20 bases between the germline ends. This chain's CDR3 is CASSIPTGGTGANVLTF. The CDR3 region has the DNA TGTGCCAGTAGCATCCCGACGGGGGGCACTGGGGCCAACGTCCTGACTTTC.

V usage is TRBV5-1 and J usage is TRBJ1-1, with unresolved D. Per the germline V gene, CDR1 is SGHRS and CDR2 is YFSETQ. CDR3 length equals 16 residues. V was clipped by 0 bases and J by 3 bases, with 15 bases between them. In DNA form, the CDR3 reads TGCGCCAGCAGCTTGGTACCTAACCTTGCGGACACTGAAGCTTTCTTT. Encoded protein: CASSLVPNLADTEAFF.

The rearrangement joins TRBV6-1 to TRBJ2-1; 9 nucleotides line up with TRBD2. This CDR3 is built from 14 residues. Germline CDR1 reads MNHNS; CDR2 reads SASEGT. V shed 4 bases and J 3 bases; nucleotides not matched to a gene: 1. The CDR3 is CASSGSGSYNEQFF. CDR3 DNA sequence: TGTGCCAGCAGTGGTAGCGGGAGCTACAATGAGCAGTTCTTC.

The chain recombines TRBV30 with TRBJ1-1; D call uncertain. The CDR3 covers 13 residues. Germline V gives CDR1 GTSNPN, CDR2 SVGIG (reference sequence). Trimming cost V 2 bases and J 1 base, with 8 bases left between them. CDR3 bases: TGTGCCTGGAGTACATCCCCGAACACTGAAGCTTTCTTT. Translating gives CAWSTSPNTEAFF. Together with reference TRBV30 and TRBJ1-1, the CDR3 gives the full variable domain: SQTIHQWPATLVQPVGSPLSLECTVEGTSNPNLYWYRQAAGRGLQLLFYSVGIGQISSEVPQNLSASRPQDRQFILSSKKLLLSDSGFYLCAWSTSPNTEAFFGQGTRLTVV.

The CDR3 loop reads CASRSVQGTNEKLFF. As DNA, the CDR3 is TGTGCCAGTAGATCGGTACAGGGAACTAATGAAAAACTGTTTTTT. The chain combines TRBV19 with TRBJ1-4, with D possibly TRBD1 on 6 matching bases. CDR3 length: 15 residues. V was clipped by 6 bases and J by 1 base, with 12 bases between them. Germline CDR1 is LNHDA and CDR2 is SQIVND (reference sequence).

The chain couples TRBV7-2 to TRBJ1-2, with D unresolved. Between the trimmed V and J ends, which lost 3 bases and 7 bases, there was a span of 12 bases. There are 13 residues in the CDR3. The V gene's germline CDR1 is SGHTA and CDR2 FQGNSA. CDR3 sequence (DNA): TGTGCCAGCAGCTTTCGAGCCCCGCCTGGCTACACCTTC. Translated, it gives CASSFRAPPGYTF.

V and J are TRBV5-5 and TRBJ1-2, with D hard to call. The CDR3 runs 14 residues. The V gene lost 4 bases and the J gene lost 4 bases, with 14 bases spanning the gap. The germline V gene has CDR1 SGHKS and CDR2 YYEKEE (reference sequence). The CDR3 spells CASSPLVAGYGYTF. As DNA, the CDR3 is TGTGCCAGCAGCCCTCTAGTTGCCGGCTATGGCTACACCTTC. Full variable domain (remainder filled in from reference TRBV5-5 and TRBJ1-2): DAGVTQSPTHLIKTRGQQVTLRCSPISGHKSVSWYQQVLGQGPQFIFQYYEKEERGRGNFPDRFSARQFPNYSSELNVNALLLGDSALYLCASSPLVAGYGYTFGSGTRLTVV.

This clone was observed a single time. The chain carries TRBV10-3 and TRBJ1-2; TRBD1 aligns across 8 bases. This CDR3 has 13 amino acids. V gave up 2 bases and J gave up 8 bases; unmatched junction bases: 4. CDR1 and CDR2 from the germline V gene are ENHRY and SYGVKD. CDR3: CAISEGQGRGYTF. For the CDR3, the DNA is TGTGCCATCAGTGAGGGACAGGGTCGCGGCTACACCTTC.

DNA of the CDR3: TGTGCCAGCAGTTTACGGGGTTCTAGCGGGGGCACAGATACGCAGTATTTT. As protein: CASSLRGSSGGTDTQYF. The chain has TRBV27 and TRBJ2-3; 9 positions match TRBD2. The V and J ends lost 2 bases and 1 base, in that order; junction bases with no gene match: 7. The CDR3 sequence is 17 residues long. Per the germline V gene, CDR1 is MNHEY and CDR2 is SMNVEV (reference sequence).

The rearrangement links TRBV27 to TRBJ2-2; 11 nucleotides line up with TRBD2. Germline CDR1 is MNHEY and CDR2 is SMNVEV (reference sequence). The CDR3 runs 17 residues. V lost 4 bases to trimming and J lost 7 bases; unmatched junction nucleotides: 11. DNA of the CDR3: TGTGCCAGCAGTTGGATTTTAGCGGGGGGGCTCAGCGGGGAGCTGTTTTTT. Translation: CASSWILAGGLSGELFF.

CDR3: CASSSGVSGWDTEAFF. In nucleotides, the CDR3 is TGTGCCAGCAGCTCGGGGGTGTCGGGATGGGACACTGAAGCTTTCTTT. The chain carries TRBV28 and TRBJ1-1; D might be TRBD1 (5 bases). Germline V gives CDR1 MDHEN, CDR2 SYDVKM. CDR3 length equals 16 residues. V shed 6 bases and J shed 3 bases, with 20 bases lying between them.

In this sample, this clone turned up once. The V and J genes are TRBV7-2 and TRBJ1-1, with no clear D. The CDR3 runs to 14 residues. The germline CDR1 and CDR2 sequences are SGHTA and FQGNSA. Trimming cost V 1 base and J 4 bases, with 10 bases left between them. CDR3 amino acids: CASSLGGVSTEAFF. The CDR3 DNA is TGTGCCAGCAGCTTAGGGGGAGTCAGCACTGAAGCTTTCTTT.

CDR3: CASSQDLAGNIQYF. The DNA for the CDR3 is TGTGCCAGCAGCCAAGATCTAGCGGGGAACATTCAGTACTTC. The V call is TRBV14, the J call TRBJ2-4, with 9 positions matching TRBD2. J was trimmed by 7 bases and V by 0 bases; bases with no gene match: 1. In germline, CDR1 is SGHDN, CDR2 FVKESK. This CDR3 is built from 14 residues.

This sequence joins TRBV5-1 and TRBJ2-5; 9 nucleotides match TRBD1. The J call may be mistaken, given a closer DNA end match to TRBJ2-7. CDR3 length: 16 residues. Germline V lookup: CDR1 SGHRS, CDR2 YFSETQ. The CDR3 bases are TGCGCCAGCGGAGTTTTGGGTCGGACAGGGGTTTACGAGCAGTACTTC. It encodes CASGVLGRTGVYEQYF.

The rearrangement joins TRBV25-1 to TRBJ1-2; TRBD1 is a possible D gene (6 bases). Trimming cost V 5 bases and J 4 bases, with 8 bases left between them. Germline values: CDR1 MGHDK, CDR2 SYGVNS. The CDR3 has 12 amino acids. The chain's CDR3 is CASSWGLYGYTF. CDR3 DNA: TGTGCCAGCAGTTGGGGGCTCTATGGCTACACCTTC.

This chain uses TRBV5-8 with TRBJ2-7; no reliable D call. Per germline, CDR1 SGHTS and CDR2 YDEGEE. The CDR3 runs 13 residues. V gave up 0 bases and J gave up 3 bases, with 7 bases separating them. The CDR3 region is CASSLVGNYEQYF. For the CDR3, the DNA is TGTGCCAGCAGCTTGGTGGGCAACTACGAGCAGTACTTC.

In the case of this clone: One end of the junction varies from germline; a read error may be responsible. The J gene is TRBJ1-6, the V gene TRBV7-9; perhaps TRBD1 as D (5 bases). There are 17 residues in the CDR3. Germline V gene lookup returns CDR1 SEHNR and CDR2 FQNEAQ (reference sequence). This chain's CDR3 is CSSSSGLPSSYNSPLHF. The DNA for the CDR3 is TGTTCCAGCAGCTCGGGACTTCCGAGCTCCTATAATTCACCCCTCCACTTT.

The chain is built from TRBV5-1 and TRBJ2-2; maybe TRBD1 (6 bases). The CDR3 covers 16 residues. The germline gives CDR1 SGHRS, CDR2 YFSETQ. Trimming took 0 bases from V and 4 from J, leaving 13 bases between them. CDR3 protein: CASSLAGRGGTGELFF. CDR3 nucleotide sequence: TGCGCCAGCAGCTTGGCCGGCAGGGGCGGCACCGGGGAGCTGTTTTTT.

The gene calls are TRBV19 and TRBJ2-1; 10 bases agree with TRBD2. V gave up 3 bases and J gave up 7 bases; unmatched junction bases: 6. The CDR3 is 15 residues long. Germline CDR1 reads LNHDA; CDR2 reads SQIVND (reference sequence). The CDR3, as DNA: TGTGCCAGTAGTATCATAGCGGGGGGTGGTAATGAGCAGTTCTTC. Translating gives CASSIIAGGGNEQFF. The full variable domain, in which reference TRBV19 and TRBJ2-1 provide the parts outside the CDR3, is DGGITQSPKYLFRKEGQNVTLSCEQNLNHDAMYWYRQDPGQGLRLIYYSQIVNDFQKGDIAEGYSVSREKKESFPLTVTSAQKNPTAFYLCASSIIAGGGNEQFFGPGTRLTVL.

CDR3 protein: CASSFDTASNQPQHF. DNA of the CDR3: TGTGCCAGCAGCTTCGACACCGCTAGCAATCAGCCCCAGCATTTT. The gene calls are TRBV7-9 and TRBJ1-5, with D unresolved. CDR1 SEHNR and CDR2 FQNEAQ come from the germline V gene (reference sequence). The CDR3 is 15 amino acids. V was cut by 3 bases and J by 0 bases, with 9 bases left in between.

This chain connects TRBV30 to TRBJ2-7; TRBD2 might be the D (6 bases). The CDR3 consists of 13 residues. V was trimmed by 5 bases and J by 3 bases, leaving 14 bases between them. Germline V gene data show CDR1 as GTSNPN and CDR2 as SVGIG (reference sequence). The CDR3 is CAWQGTYLYEQYF. CDR3 in DNA: TGTGCCTGGCAAGGGACTTACCTCTACGAGCAGTACTTC.

The V and J genes are TRBV5-4 and TRBJ2-5; weak D call: TRBD1 (6 bases). V was shortened by 4 bases and J by 1 base, with 14 bases between the two germline ends. The CDR3 has 15 residues. Germline V gene lookup returns CDR1 SGHNT and CDR2 YYREEE (reference sequence). CDR3 protein: CASSTLTGTQETQYF. CDR3 bases: TGTGCCAGCAGCACCCTGACAGGAACCCAAGAGACCCAGTACTTC.

This clone was picked up one time. The chain combines TRBV29-1 with TRBJ2-1; D might be TRBD2 (5 bases). Germline loops: CDR1 SQVTM, CDR2 ANQGSEA. The CDR3 spans 14 residues. Trimming removed 4 bases from V and 0 bases from J, with 10 bases in between. The CDR3 nucleotides read TGCAGCGTTGTAAAAACTAGCTCCTACAATGAGCAGTTCTTC. Its protein is CSVVKTSSYNEQFF.

The rearrangement uses TRBV9 and TRBJ2-7; 8 positions agree with TRBD1. This CDR3 comprises 14 residues. Losses at the gene ends were 0 bases for V and 4 bases for J; bases not matched to a gene: 3. Germline CDR1 SGDLS, CDR2 YYNGEE. CDR3 in DNA: TGTGCCAGCAGCGTAGGACAGGGGCGGTACGAGCAGTACTTC. This encodes CASSVGQGRYEQYF.

The chain uses TRBV9 and TRBJ2-1; maybe TRBD2 (5 bases). This CDR3 is 15 amino acids long. Germline V gene lookup returns CDR1 SGDLS and CDR2 YYNGEE. The V end lost 4 bases, the J end lost 6 bases, and 17 bases lay between the germline ends. CDR3 nucleotide sequence: TGTGCCAGCAGCCCCCACTCCGCGGGTTTCAATGAGCAGTTCTTC. Protein sequence: CASSPHSAGFNEQFF. The full variable domain, its missing parts supplied by reference TRBV9 and TRBJ2-1, is DSGVTQTPKHLITATGQRVTLRCSPRSGDLSVYWYQQSLDQGLQFLIQYYNGEERAKGNILERFSAQQFPDLHSELNLSSLELGDSALYFCASSPHSAGFNEQFFGPGTRLTVL.

The V call is TRBV7-9, the J call TRBJ1-2; 8 nucleotides line up with TRBD1. The CDR3 length is 17 residues. The V gene's germline CDR1 is SEHNR and CDR2 FQNEAQ (reference sequence). V lost 4 bases to trimming and J lost 4 bases; unmatched junction nucleotides: 14. This CDR3 is CASSSLGGRGPGYGYTF. CDR3 DNA sequence: TGTGCCAGCAGCTCCCTCGGGGGCAGGGGGCCAGGCTATGGCTACACCTTC.

The CDR3 spells CSASSGETQYF. DNA for the CDR3: TGCAGTGCTAGTAGCGGAGAGACCCAGTACTTC. The genes are TRBV20-1 and TRBJ2-5, with D perhaps matching TRBD2 (6 bases). The germline CDR1 and CDR2 sequences are DFQATT and SNEGSKA (reference sequence). Trimming took off 3 bases at V and 4 bases at J, with 6 bases between the two ends. The CDR3 is 11 residues long.